One and the same sample provided the 20 T cell receptor beta chains below, sequenced in a study of shared clonotypes between healthy human individuals. The table came from immunoSEQ multiplex PCR; TCRdb's copy has only in-frame clones and leaves some out. The sample lists around 2,100,000 clones, about 95% occurring once. Positive CCR7 selection of CD45RO-negative cells yielded the naive CD8 cells, and terminally differentiated effector memory CD45RA+ cells were excluded. The sequenced sample was naive CD8+ T cells sorted from blood. These TCRs come from a young man in good health.

V is TRBV11-2 and J is TRBJ2-7; 7 nucleotides line up with TRBD1. V dropped 4 bases and J dropped 5; count of bases not matched to a gene: 2. This CDR3 has 12 amino acids. The germline gives CDR1 SGHAT, CDR2 FQNNGV. The CDR3 DNA follows: TGTGCCAGCAGCTACACAGGGGACGAGCAGTACTTC. Translation gives CASSYTGDEQYF.

This clone was detected once. The chain links TRBV9 to TRBJ2-5; D may be TRBD1 or TRBD2 (6 bases each). Trimming removed 3 bases at V and 3 bases at J, with 15 bases between. CDR3 length equals 15 residues. Germline V lookup: CDR1 SGDLS, CDR2 YYNGEE. Here the CDR3 reads CASSETGAGEETQYF. CDR3 bases: TGTGCCAGCAGCGAAACGGGGGCAGGGGAAGAGACCCAGTACTTC.

The chain is built from TRBV9 and TRBJ2-1; 7 bases are a match to TRBD2. CDR3 size: 15 residues. V dropped 1 base and J dropped 5; count of bases not matched to a gene: 6. Germline V gene lookup returns CDR1 SGDLS and CDR2 YYNGEE. For the CDR3, the DNA is TGTGCCAGCAGCGTAAGGCGGGAGCTCCACAATGAGCAGTTCTTC. As protein: CASSVRRELHNEQFF.

This clone appeared a few times. The genes are TRBV2 and TRBJ2-1, with 7 bases lining up with TRBD1. Germline CDR1 SNHLY, CDR2 FYNNEI. The CDR3 spans 14 residues. J gave up 4 bases and V 2 bases, and 2 bases lay outside the gene matches. DNA of the CDR3: TGTGCCAGCAGTGAAAGGGGGCGATACAATGAGCAGTTCTTC. This encodes CASSERGRYNEQFF.

This chain joins TRBV10-3 and TRBJ2-7, with 9 bases identical to TRBD1. There are 15 residues in the CDR3. J lost 2 bases, V lost 3 bases, and 5 bases had no gene match. CDR1 is ENHRY, CDR2 SYGVKD, per germline. In nucleotides, the CDR3 is TGTGCCATCAGTGAAATCCGGGACAGGGCCTACGAGCAGTACTTC. It encodes CAISEIRDRAYEQYF.

CDR3 sequence: CASSPHLGGNEKLFF. CDR3 DNA: TGTGCCAGCAGCCCCCATTTGGGTGGTAATGAAAAACTGTTTTTT. The gene calls are TRBV7-9 and TRBJ1-4; D gene unclear. The CDR3 sequence is 15 residues long. V lost 5 bases and J lost 4, with 14 bases in between. Germline V gives CDR1 SEHNR, CDR2 FQNEAQ (reference sequence).

This chain joins TRBV27 and TRBJ2-1; TRBD1 might be the D (5 bases). Germline V gene lookup returns CDR1 MNHEY and CDR2 SMNVEV (reference sequence). This CDR3 is built from 14 residues. V lost 1 base and J 5 bases, leaving 9 bases between the germline ends. The CDR3 bases are TGTGCCAGCAGTTTATTCGGACAAGACAATGAGCAGTTCTTC. It yields the protein CASSLFGQDNEQFF.

The CDR3 bases are TGTGCCAGCAGCAAAACCCTAGCGGGGGGGACTAGCACAGATACGCAGTATTTT. This sequence encodes CASSKTLAGGTSTDTQYF. The genes are TRBV2 and TRBJ2-3; 12 nucleotides match TRBD2. From germline, CDR1 is SNHLY and CDR2 FYNNEI. The J segment lost 0 bases and the V segment lost 6 bases, leaving 10 bases of the junction unmatched. The CDR3 contains 18 residues.

The chain recombines TRBV10-1 with TRBJ1-1; 9 bases match TRBD1. The CDR3 has 14 residues. Per the germline V gene, CDR1 is WNHNN and CDR2 is SYGVQD (reference sequence). The trim removed 1 base at V and 10 bases at J, leaving 7 bases unmatched. CDR3 nucleotides: TGCGCCAGCAGTGAGTACAGGGGGCTAAGCGGAGCTTTCTTT. As protein: CASSEYRGLSGAFF.

This chain links TRBV6-4 with TRBJ1-5; TRBD1 is a possible D gene (5 bases). Trimming left V 4 bases short and J 2 bases short, with 21 bases between. Per the germline V gene, CDR1 is MRHNA and CDR2 is SNTAGT. The CDR3 covers 18 residues. The CDR3 spells CASSGYRDGWGGNQPQHF. The CDR3 bases are TGTGCCAGCAGTGGTTACCGGGACGGCTGGGGAGGCAATCAGCCCCAGCATTTT.

The chain is built from TRBV4-3 and TRBJ2-3; TRBD2 matches 7 bases. CDR3 size: 15 residues. V lost 3 bases to trimming and J lost 4 bases; unmatched junction nucleotides: 7. Germline loops: CDR1 LGHNA, CDR2 YSLEER. This chain's CDR3 is CASSQVTSEADTQYF. CDR3 in DNA: TGCGCCAGCAGCCAGGTTACTAGCGAAGCAGATACGCAGTATTTT.

This sequence joins TRBV27 and TRBJ2-2; D gene unclear. There are 14 residues in the CDR3. The V and J ends lost 2 bases and 2 bases respectively, with 6 bases between them. The germline V gene has CDR1 MNHEY and CDR2 SMNVEV (reference sequence). The CDR3 spells CASSLTENTGELFF. CDR3 bases: TGTGCCAGCAGTTTAACCGAAAACACCGGGGAGCTGTTTTTT.

The J gene is TRBJ1-1, the V gene TRBV5-4; D not resolved. Deletions cut 3 bases from V and 6 bases from J, with 15 bases between. The CDR3 is made up of 14 amino acids. The germline gives CDR1 SGHNT, CDR2 YYREEE (reference sequence). The CDR3 nucleotides read TGTGCCAGCAGCTCATCCGAACTCGGGCCTGAAGCTTTCTTT. Amino acid sequence: CASSSSELGPEAFF. Filled out from reference TRBV5-4 and TRBJ1-1, the complete variable domain reads ETGVTQSPTHLIKTRGQQVTLRCSSQSGHNTVSWYQQALGQGPQFIFQYYREEENGRGNFPPRFSGLQFPNYSSELNVNALELDDSALYLCASSSSELGPEAFFGQGTRLTVV.

The genes are TRBV4-1 and TRBJ1-1; D possibly corresponds to TRBD1 (6 bases). CDR3 length equals 16 residues. Deletions cut 5 bases from V and 0 bases from J, with 16 bases between. Per germline, CDR1 MGHRA and CDR2 YSYEKL. CDR3 sequence: CASSYPTGPMNTEAFF. CDR3 nucleotide sequence: TGCGCCAGCAGCTATCCGACAGGCCCCATGAACACTGAAGCTTTCTTT.

The CDR3 DNA sequence: TGTGCCAGCAGTTTAGCGGGAGGTACAAATGAGCAGTTCTTC. This translates into CASSLAGGTNEQFF. This chain uses TRBV6-5 with TRBJ2-1; 10 bases match TRBD2. Trimming at V came to 4 bases and at J to 7 bases, leaving 4 bases not matched to a gene. The length of the CDR3 is 14 residues. Germline assignment: CDR1 MNHEY and CDR2 SVGAGI.

This clone was picked up a small number of times. Other DNA sequences within the sample encode an identical CDR3. The J gene is TRBJ1-5, the V gene TRBV5-4, with D maybe TRBD1 (5 bases). The length of the CDR3 is 14 residues. V lost 2 bases and J 1 base, leaving 7 bases between the germline ends. Looked up from germline, CDR1 is SGHNT and CDR2 is YYREEE (reference sequence). CDR3 bases: TGTGCCAGCAGCTTATGGGACAGCAATCAGCCCCAGCATTTT. Its protein is CASSLWDSNQPQHF.

On this clone itself: The identical CDR3 is also encoded by other nucleotide sequences in the sample. V gene TRBV13 combines with J gene TRBJ2-7; D ambiguous. The CDR3 has 13 amino acids. Trimming took 0 bases from V and 2 from J, leaving 5 bases between them. From germline, CDR1 is PRHDT and CDR2 FYEKMQ (reference sequence). The CDR3 reads CASSLGTAYEQYF. Written as DNA, the CDR3 is TGTGCCAGCAGCTTAGGTACAGCCTACGAGCAGTACTTC.

This chain links TRBV15 with TRBJ2-1; D is undetermined. V was trimmed by 4 bases and J by 0 bases, leaving 7 bases between them. This CDR3 is 14 amino acids long. Germline V gene sequence: CDR1 LNHNV, CDR2 YYDKDF (reference sequence). CDR3 bases: TGTGCCACCAGCAAACCATACTCCTACAATGAGCAGTTCTTC. This sequence encodes CATSKPYSYNEQFF.

This clone was seen once. The rearrangement uses TRBV5-6 and TRBJ2-3, with 8 bases lining up with TRBD2. Germline V gene lookup returns CDR1 SGHDT and CDR2 YYEEEE. CDR3 length: 16 amino acids. V was pared by 0 bases and J by 2 bases, with 5 bases of the junction left unmatched. CDR3 DNA: TGTGCCAGCAGCTTGGAAACTAGCGGTGACACAGATACGCAGTATTTT. The encoded protein is CASSLETSGDTDTQYF.

J is TRBJ2-3 and V is TRBV11-3; D perhaps matches TRBD2 (6 bases). Looked up from germline, CDR1 is SGHNT and CDR2 is YENEEA. The CDR3 sequence is 16 residues long. The ends were cut back, 2 bases at V and 0 bases at J, with 12 bases in the middle. The CDR3 here is CASSLSVADSTDTQYF. CDR3 nucleotides: TGTGCCAGCAGCTTAAGCGTAGCGGATAGCACAGATACGCAGTATTTT.